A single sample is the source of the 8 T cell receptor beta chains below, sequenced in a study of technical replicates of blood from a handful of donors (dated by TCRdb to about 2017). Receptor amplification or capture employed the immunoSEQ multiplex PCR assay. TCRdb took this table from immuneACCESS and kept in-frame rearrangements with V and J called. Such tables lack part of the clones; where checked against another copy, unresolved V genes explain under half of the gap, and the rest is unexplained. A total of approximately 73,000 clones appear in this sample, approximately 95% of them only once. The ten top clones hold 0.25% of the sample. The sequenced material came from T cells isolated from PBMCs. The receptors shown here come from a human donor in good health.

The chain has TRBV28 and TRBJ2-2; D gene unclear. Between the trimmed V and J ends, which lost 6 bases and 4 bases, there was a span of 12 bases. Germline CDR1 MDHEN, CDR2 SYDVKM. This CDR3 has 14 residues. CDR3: CASSSYEPTGELFF. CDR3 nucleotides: TGTGCCAGCAGCTCGTATGAGCCCACCGGGGAGCTGTTTTTT.

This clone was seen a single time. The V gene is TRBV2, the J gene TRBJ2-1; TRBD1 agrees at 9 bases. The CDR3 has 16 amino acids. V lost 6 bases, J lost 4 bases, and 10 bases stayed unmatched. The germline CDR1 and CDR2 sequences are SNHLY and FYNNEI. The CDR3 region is CASSSRQGGMYNEQFF. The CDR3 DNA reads TGTGCCAGCAGCTCTAGACAGGGGGGGATGTACAATGAGCAGTTCTTC.

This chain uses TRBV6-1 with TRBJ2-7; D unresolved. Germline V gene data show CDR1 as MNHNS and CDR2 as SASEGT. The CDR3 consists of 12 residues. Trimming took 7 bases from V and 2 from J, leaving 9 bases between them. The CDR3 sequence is CASNDKTYEQYF. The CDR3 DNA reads TGTGCCAGCAATGACAAAACCTACGAGCAGTACTTC.

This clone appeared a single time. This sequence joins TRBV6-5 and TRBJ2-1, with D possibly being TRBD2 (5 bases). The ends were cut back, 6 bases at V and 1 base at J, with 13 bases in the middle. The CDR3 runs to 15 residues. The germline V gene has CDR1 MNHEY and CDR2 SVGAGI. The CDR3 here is CASRDFVRSYNEQFF. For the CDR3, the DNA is TGTGCCAGCAGGGACTTCGTCCGGTCCTACAATGAGCAGTTCTTC.

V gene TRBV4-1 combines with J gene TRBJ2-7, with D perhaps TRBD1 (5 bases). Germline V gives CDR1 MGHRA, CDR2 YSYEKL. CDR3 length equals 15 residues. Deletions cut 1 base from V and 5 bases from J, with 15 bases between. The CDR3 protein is CASSQVTGYRDEQYF. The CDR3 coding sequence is TGCGCCAGCAGCCAAGTCACAGGTTATCGGGACGAGCAGTACTTC.

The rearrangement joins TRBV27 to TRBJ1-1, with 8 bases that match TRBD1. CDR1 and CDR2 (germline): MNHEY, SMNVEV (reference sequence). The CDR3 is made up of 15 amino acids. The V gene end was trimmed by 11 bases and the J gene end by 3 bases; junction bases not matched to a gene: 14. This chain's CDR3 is CAPRDRKPIYTEAFF. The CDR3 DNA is TGTGCCCCACGGGACAGGAAGCCAATTTACACTGAAGCTTTCTTT.

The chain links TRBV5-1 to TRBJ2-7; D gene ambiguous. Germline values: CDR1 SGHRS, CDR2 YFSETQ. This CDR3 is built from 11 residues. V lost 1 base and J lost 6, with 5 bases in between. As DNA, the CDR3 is TGCGCCAGCAGCTTGTCGGGCGAGCAGTACTTC. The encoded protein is CASSLSGEQYF.

CDR3 DNA: TGTGCCAGCAGTTACGGACAGGGGTATCAGCCCCAGCATTTT. Protein sequence: CASSYGQGYQPQHF. The chain links TRBV6-5 to TRBJ1-5; 9 bases align to TRBD1. V lost 2 bases to trimming and J lost 5 bases; unmatched junction nucleotides: 1. CDR3 length: 14 residues. Germline CDR1 reads MNHEY; CDR2 reads SVGAGI.